These T cell receptor beta chains were read from a single sample in a study of cytomegalovirus exposure and HLA in healthy donors. Here immunoSEQ multiplex PCR was the method, and the copy in TCRdb shows in-frame clones only, minus some. The sample carries around 62,000 clones, more than 80% recorded once. Specimen: PBMCs. The receptors here all came from a woman aged 25 to 45 in good health and CMV-seronegative. Both conserved end residues are part of each CDR3. Each record gives: J gene, D gene, V gene, clone size, CDR3 DNA, CDR3 protein. The D gene is left open where the match is weak. Clone size appears in some rows only: once, few, many, or a class for an expanded clone.

J: TRBJ1-6
D: .
V: TRBV28
size: .
DNA: TGTGCCAGCAGTTTTCTCGGAGGGCCCCTCCACTTT
CDR3: CASSFLGGPLHF

J: TRBJ2-1
D: TRBD2
V: TRBV5-8
size: .
DNA: TGTGCCAGCAGCCCACGGCGTGGAGCGGGGAATTACAATGAGCAGTTCTTC
CDR3: CASSPRRGAGNYNEQFF

J: TRBJ2-1
D: TRBD1
V: TRBV5-1
size: .
DNA: TGCGCCAGCAGCCGGGACAGGGCTAACAATGAGCAGTTCTTC
CDR3: CASSRDRANNEQFF

J: TRBJ2-7
D: TRBD1
V: TRBV7-8
size: .
DNA: TGTGCCAGCGGATACAGGGGTTCCTACGAGCAGTACTTC
CDR3: CASGYRGSYEQYF

J: TRBJ1-5
D: TRBD1
V: TRBV6-1
size: .
DNA: TGTGCCAGCAGTGAACGGGGACAGAGGAGGCAGCCCCAGCATTTT
CDR3: CASSERGQRRQPQHF

J: TRBJ2-1
D: .
V: TRBV29-1
size: once
DNA: TGCAGCGTTGCAACGGAGCTCCGGGGATGGGGGGATGAGCAGTTCTTC
CDR3: CSVATELRGWGDEQFF

J: TRBJ1-1
D: .
V: TRBV5-1
size: .
DNA: TGCGCCAGCAGCTCGGGGAGAGACATGAACACTGAAGCTTTCTTT
CDR3: CASSSGRDMNTEAFF

J: TRBJ2-1
D: TRBD2
V: TRBV11-2
size: .
DNA: TGTGCCAGCAGCTCGACTAGCGGGGGGGTCTTTGAGCAGTTCTTC
CDR3: CASSSTSGGVFEQFF

J: TRBJ2-7
D: TRBD1
V: TRBV7-2
size: .
DNA: TGTGCCAGCAGCACCGACAGGGGGCGGACCTACGAGCAGTACTTC
CDR3: CASSTDRGRTYEQYF

J: TRBJ1-2
D: TRBD1
V: TRBV11-2
size: once
DNA: TGTGCCAGCAGCTTCGGGACAGGGGTCTATGGCTACACCTTC
CDR3: CASSFGTGVYGYTF

J: TRBJ1-2
D: .
V: TRBV2
size: .
DNA: TGTGCCAGCAGTGCCGGTAGCATGCTTAACTATGGCTACACCTTC
CDR3: CASSAGSMLNYGYTF

J: TRBJ2-3
D: TRBD1
V: TRBV27
size: few
DNA: TGTGCCAGCAGTCCGCCAGGGGGCAAAACGGCAGATACGCAGTATTTT
CDR3: CASSPPGGKTADTQYF

J: TRBJ2-7
D: .
V: TRBV19
size: few
DNA: TGTGCCAGTAGTATAATGGCCCAGGGTATACACGAGCAGTACTTC
CDR3: CASSIMAQGIHEQYF

J: TRBJ1-2
D: .
V: TRBV5-8
size: few
DNA: TGTGCCAGCAGCTTGGTCCAACAGCTCTATGGCTACACCTTC
CDR3: CASSLVQQLYGYTF

J: TRBJ2-7
D: TRBD2
V: TRBV28
size: .
DNA: TGTGCCAGCAGTGGGCGGGGGGCGCGGAACGAGCAGTACTTC
CDR3: CASSGRGARNEQYF

J: TRBJ2-5
D: TRBD2
V: TRBV7-2
size: .
DNA: TGTGCCAGCAGCCTTCAACTAGCGGGGGGGCAAGAGACCCAGTACTTC
CDR3: CASSLQLAGGQETQYF

J: TRBJ1-3
D: TRBD1
V: TRBV7-8
size: .
DNA: TGTGCCAGCAGCCAACAGGGGGTACTCTGGTGGACCATATATTTT
CDR3: CASSQQGVLWWTIYF

J: TRBJ1-2
D: .
V: TRBV4-1
size: .
DNA: TGCGCCAGCAGCCAAGATTATGACTATGGCTACACCTTC
CDR3: CASSQDYDYGYTF

J: TRBJ2-5
D: TRBD2
V: TRBV5-1
size: .
DNA: TGCGCCAGCAGCCAGGGACTAGCGGGGGGAGAGACCCAGTACTTC
CDR3: CASSQGLAGGETQYF

J: TRBJ2-4
D: TRBD1
V: TRBV10-3
size: few
DNA: TGTGCCATCAGTGAGTCCCAGAGGACAGGGGTGGGGGCCAAAAACATTCAGTACTTC
CDR3: CAISESQRTGVGAKNIQYF

J: TRBJ2-1
D: .
V: TRBV19
size: few
DNA: TGTGCCAGTAGTATGGGAGCGGGTGTGACCTACAATGAGCAGTTCTTC
CDR3: CASSMGAGVTYNEQFF

J: TRBJ1-1
D: .
V: TRBV5-1
size: .
DNA: TGCGCCAGCAGCGGCGCTCCTCAGGGAAACACTGAAGCTTTCTTT
CDR3: CASSGAPQGNTEAFF

J: TRBJ2-5
D: TRBD2
V: TRBV7-8
size: .
DNA: TGTGCCAGCAGCTTAGTATCGGCTAGCGGGGGGCAAGAGACCCAGTACTTC
CDR3: CASSLVSASGGQETQYF

J: TRBJ2-7
D: TRBD1
V: TRBV19
size: .
DNA: TGTGCCAGTAGGAGACAGGGGGCCTACGAGCAGTACTTC
CDR3: CASRRQGAYEQYF

J: TRBJ2-7
D: .
V: TRBV7-9
size: .
DNA: TGTGCCAGCAGCTCGACAGGCGAGCAGTACTTC
CDR3: CASSSTGEQYF

J: TRBJ1-1
D: TRBD1
V: TRBV19
size: .
DNA: TGTGCCAGTAGTATTGGGCAGGGGGCAGGGTGGACTGAAGCTTTCTTT
CDR3: CASSIGQGAGWTEAFF

J: TRBJ1-1
D: .
V: TRBV10-1
size: .
DNA: TGCGCCAGCAGTGATTCGGGGGGGAACTCCACTGAAGCTTTCTTT
CDR3: CASSDSGGNSTEAFF

J: TRBJ2-3
D: .
V: TRBV6-5
size: .
DNA: TGTGCCAGCAAACCCCGGGACACCAATACGCAGTATTTT
CDR3: CASKPRDTNTQYF

J: TRBJ2-3
D: .
V: TRBV4-1
size: .
DNA: TGCGCCAGCAGTGACCGAGGGACTTGGGCCACAGATACGCAGTATTTT
CDR3: CASSDRGTWATDTQYF

J: TRBJ2-2
D: .
V: TRBV18
size: .
DNA: TGTGCCAGCTCACCCCAGGGAATCACCGGGGAGCTGTTTTTT
CDR3: CASSPQGITGELFF

J: TRBJ1-1
D: .
V: TRBV6-5
size: .
DNA: TGTGCCAGCAGTTCCGTCGGGACAGAAGCTTTCTTT
CDR3: CASSSVGTEAFF